A single TCR beta chain is shown here with its context. What it binds is unknown. This PCR relied on a set of 60 Vbeta primers and 13 Jbeta primers. The repertoire was sequenced with immunoSEQ multiplex PCR; TCRdb's copy has only in-frame clones and lacks some. The sample yields 200,000 or so clones, around four fifths seen once. CDR1 and CDR2 (germline): SGHVS, FQNEAQ. Trimming removed 1 base at V and 1 base at J, with 12 bases between. The CDR3 runs to 16 residues. The data belong to a study of cytomegalovirus exposure and HLA in healthy donors. Study-level background: A prior study identified approximately 120 million unique TCR beta sequences from about 180 million T cells. Researchers found that approximately 85% of about 400 genotyped donors fell within the Caucasian-associated ancestry cluster. Findings and caveats of the study: CMV serostatus was the only recorded immune exposure for donors. Per published accounts, TCR beta sequences correctly predicted the HLA-A and HLA-B alleles of most subjects.

The TCR comes from a boy between 2 and 10 years old in good health and CMV-seronegative. Specimen: PBMCs. This rearrangement joins TRBV7-8 to TRBJ2-3; D is unclear. The CDR3 sequence: CASSLGPRWGTDTQYF. For the CDR3, the DNA is TGTGCCAGCAGCTTAGGTCCGAGGTGGGGCACAGATACGCAGTATTTT.